A selection of T cell receptor beta chains follows, all from one sample in a study of blood T cell repertoires in COVID-19. TCRdb's table, derived via immunoSEQ multiplex PCR, lists solely in-frame clones and lacks some. The repertoire includes roughly 70,000 clones, about 88% of them detected once, and roughly 1.5% sits in the top ten. Sequencing was performed on peripheral blood. All receptors come from a human donor in a cohort sampled during active COVID-19. Both conserved end residues are part of each CDR3. A D gene is named only where the DNA matches it firmly. Rows may omit the clone size; those that give it use once, few, many or a size class.

d_gene: .
v_gene: TRBV2
abundance: .
j_gene: TRBJ1-6
CDR3aa: CASTPGHPSSYNSPLHF
CDR3nt: TGTGCCAGCACCCCGGGACACCCGAGCTCCTATAATTCACCCCTCCACTTT

d_gene: TRBD2
v_gene: TRBV18
abundance: .
j_gene: TRBJ2-7
CDR3aa: CASSPLEVASSGSGASYEQYF
CDR3nt: TGTGCCAGCTCACCACTTGAGGTTGCGTCTAGCGGGAGCGGGGCCTCCTACGAGCAGTACTTC

d_gene: .
v_gene: TRBV21-1
abundance: .
j_gene: TRBJ2-7
CDR3aa: CASSKLGIAGGEQYF
CDR3nt: TGTGCCAGCAGCAAATTGGGTATAGCGGGAGGCGAGCAGTACTTC

d_gene: .
v_gene: TRBV11-2
abundance: .
j_gene: TRBJ2-1
CDR3aa: CASSFEAASSYNEQFF
CDR3nt: TGTGCCAGCAGCTTTGAGGCTGCGAGCTCCTACAATGAGCAGTTCTTC

d_gene: .
v_gene: TRBV7-9
abundance: .
j_gene: TRBJ2-1
CDR3aa: CASSLINNEQFF
CDR3nt: TGTGCCAGCAGCTTAATAAACAATGAGCAGTTCTTC

d_gene: .
v_gene: TRBV6-6
abundance: once
j_gene: TRBJ2-1
CDR3aa: CASSYSEATHEQFF
CDR3nt: TGTGCCAGCAGTTACTCGGAGGCTACCCATGAGCAGTTCTTC

d_gene: TRBD2
v_gene: TRBV20-1
abundance: .
j_gene: TRBJ2-3
CDR3aa: CSASSGSTDTQYF
CDR3nt: TGCAGTGCAAGTAGCGGGAGCACAGATACGCAGTATTTT

d_gene: TRBD2
v_gene: TRBV7-9
abundance: once
j_gene: TRBJ2-1
CDR3aa: CASSSTQGLAGERNEQFF
CDR3nt: TGTGCCAGCAGCTCAACCCAGGGACTAGCGGGAGAGAGGAATGAGCAGTTCTTC

d_gene: TRBD2
v_gene: TRBV7-9
abundance: few
j_gene: TRBJ2-7
CDR3aa: CASSFAGVGYEQYF
CDR3nt: TGTGCCAGCAGCTTCGCGGGAGTCGGATACGAGCAGTACTTC

d_gene: TRBD2
v_gene: TRBV5-6
abundance: .
j_gene: TRBJ2-7
CDR3aa: CASSLVTSGGYEQYF
CDR3nt: TGTGCCAGCAGCTTGGTGACTAGCGGGGGCTACGAGCAGTACTTC